The rows below give T cell receptor beta chains drawn from one sample of a study of blood T cell repertoires in COVID-19. Sequencing was performed with immunoSEQ multiplex PCR; in TCRdb, only in-frame clones are kept and a portion is missing. Here the sample spans around 35,000 clones, roughly 90% being singletons. The sample consisted of peripheral blood. These receptors all stem from a human donor in a cohort sampled during active COVID-19. Each CDR3 is given with its conserved first and last residue. D genes are given only for firm matches. Where a row states a size, it is once, few, many or the class of an expanded clone; other rows omit it.

CDR3 protein: CASGRGMNTEAFF
CDR3 DNA: TGTGCTAGTGGCAGGGGAATGAACACTGAAGCTTTCTTT
J gene: TRBJ1-1
V gene: TRBV12-5
D gene: NA
CDR3 length: 13
clone size: NA

CDR3 protein: CASRPRQGYEQYF
CDR3 DNA: TGTGCCAGCAGGCCCAGACAGGGTTACGAGCAGTACTTC
J gene: TRBJ2-7
V gene: TRBV6-5
D gene: TRBD1
CDR3 length: 13
clone size: NA

CDR3 protein: CASSPTGAFGNTIYF
CDR3 DNA: TGTGCCAGCAGCCCTACAGGGGCATTTGGAAACACCATATATTTT
J gene: TRBJ1-3
V gene: TRBV3-1/TRBV3-2
D gene: TRBD1
CDR3 length: 15
clone size: NA

CDR3 protein: CASSPSMNTEAFF
CDR3 DNA: TGTGCCAGCAGCCCATCCATGAACACTGAAGCTTTCTTT
J gene: TRBJ1-1
V gene: TRBV5-4
D gene: NA
CDR3 length: 13
clone size: once

CDR3 protein: CASSSRQQTNEKLFF
CDR3 DNA: TGCGCCAGCAGCTCGCGACAGCAAACTAATGAAAAACTGTTTTTT
J gene: TRBJ1-4
V gene: TRBV5-1
D gene: NA
CDR3 length: 15
clone size: NA

CDR3 protein: CASSNGQGRVSYRYEQYF
CDR3 DNA: TGTGCCAGCAGCAATGGACAGGGGAGGGTTTCTTACCGGTACGAGCAGTACTTC
J gene: TRBJ2-7
V gene: TRBV21-1
D gene: NA
CDR3 length: 18
clone size: NA

CDR3 protein: CASSYPSGTGEQFF
CDR3 DNA: TGTGCCAGCAGTTACCCTAGCGGGACCGGTGAGCAGTTCTTC
J gene: TRBJ2-1
V gene: TRBV6-5
D gene: TRBD2
CDR3 length: 14
clone size: NA

CDR3 protein: CASSRGPGETQYF
CDR3 DNA: TGTGCCAGCAGCCGCGGCCCCGGAGAGACCCAGTACTTC
J gene: TRBJ2-5
V gene: TRBV28
D gene: NA
CDR3 length: 13
clone size: NA

CDR3 protein: CASSLAGSRYSNQPQHF
CDR3 DNA: TGTGCCAGCAGCTTAGCAGGTAGCCGGTATAGCAATCAGCCCCAGCATTTT
J gene: TRBJ1-5
V gene: TRBV7-9
D gene: NA
CDR3 length: 17
clone size: NA

CDR3 protein: CASSQVAGATYEQYF
CDR3 DNA: TGCGCCAGCAGCCAAGTAGCGGGAGCGACCTACGAGCAGTACTTC
J gene: TRBJ2-7
V gene: TRBV4-3
D gene: TRBD2
CDR3 length: 15
clone size: few

CDR3 protein: CAWELRDTRWEQYF
CDR3 DNA: TGTGCCTGGGAACTCCGGGACACCCGTTGGGAGCAGTACTTC
J gene: TRBJ2-7
V gene: TRBV30
D gene: NA
CDR3 length: 14
clone size: NA

CDR3 protein: CASSQARQAFYEQYF
CDR3 DNA: TGTGCCAGCAGCCAAGCCAGACAAGCTTTCTACGAGCAGTACTTC
J gene: TRBJ2-7
V gene: TRBV3-1/TRBV3-2
D gene: NA
CDR3 length: 15
clone size: NA

CDR3 protein: CASSQSNPGLAGDPSYNEQFF
CDR3 DNA: TGCGCCAGCAGCCAGTCAAACCCGGGACTAGCGGGAGACCCCTCCTACAATGAGCAGTTCTTC
J gene: TRBJ2-1
V gene: TRBV4-3
D gene: TRBD2
CDR3 length: 21
clone size: NA

CDR3 protein: CASSMGRATGELFF
CDR3 DNA: TGTGCCAGTAGTATGGGGAGGGCGACCGGGGAGCTGTTTTTT
J gene: TRBJ2-2
V gene: TRBV19
D gene: TRBD2
CDR3 length: 14
clone size: NA

CDR3 protein: CASREGDQPPHIQYF
CDR3 DNA: TGTGCCAGCAGAGAGGGGGACCAGCCACCCCACATTCAGTACTTC
J gene: TRBJ2-4
V gene: TRBV3-1/TRBV3-2
D gene: NA
CDR3 length: 15
clone size: NA

CDR3 protein: CSVEGSGRAGGYTF
CDR3 DNA: TGCAGCGTTGAAGGTTCGGGAAGGGCGGGGGGCTACACCTTC
J gene: TRBJ1-2
V gene: TRBV29-1
D gene: NA
CDR3 length: 14
clone size: NA

CDR3 protein: CASSEQGARGYTF
CDR3 DNA: TGTGCCAGCAGTGAACAGGGGGCGAGAGGCTACACCTTC
J gene: TRBJ1-2
V gene: TRBV6-1
D gene: TRBD1
CDR3 length: 13
clone size: NA

CDR3 protein: CASSTPSGGAEKLFF
CDR3 DNA: TGTGCCAGCAGCACACCTTCGGGGGGCGCAGAAAAACTGTTTTTT
J gene: TRBJ1-4
V gene: TRBV7-9
D gene: NA
CDR3 length: 15
clone size: once

CDR3 protein: CASAYGTGRNQPQHF
CDR3 DNA: TGTGCCAGTGCATATGGGACAGGTCGCAATCAGCCCCAGCATTTT
J gene: TRBJ1-5
V gene: TRBV19
D gene: TRBD1
CDR3 length: 15
clone size: NA

CDR3 protein: CASSMEGVLNQPQHF
CDR3 DNA: TGTGCCAGCAGTATGGAGGGCGTACTTAATCAGCCCCAGCATTTT
J gene: TRBJ1-5
V gene: TRBV27
D gene: NA
CDR3 length: 15
clone size: NA

CDR3 protein: CASSIGHTYYEQYF
CDR3 DNA: TGTGCCAGTAGTATAGGGCACACATACTACGAGCAGTACTTC
J gene: TRBJ2-7
V gene: TRBV19
D gene: NA
CDR3 length: 14
clone size: few

CDR3 protein: CATSRDGGTSGNTIYF
CDR3 DNA: TGTGCCACCAGCAGAGATGGGGGCACGAGCGGAAACACCATATATTTT
J gene: TRBJ1-3
V gene: TRBV15
D gene: NA
CDR3 length: 16
clone size: NA

CDR3 protein: CASSYSMGWAGSYYEQYF
CDR3 DNA: TGTGCCAGCAGTTATTCGATGGGTTGGGCAGGAAGTTACTACGAGCAGTACTTC
J gene: TRBJ2-7
V gene: TRBV6-2/TRBV6-3
D gene: NA
CDR3 length: 18
clone size: once

CDR3 protein: CASSLPGPEAGREQFF
CDR3 DNA: TGTGCCAGCAGTTTGCCGGGACCGGAGGCGGGAAGGGAGCAGTTCTTC
J gene: TRBJ2-1
V gene: TRBV27
D gene: NA
CDR3 length: 16
clone size: NA

CDR3 protein: CATSRDYQQPAWF
CDR3 DNA: TGTGCCACCAGCAGAGATTACCAACAGCCTGCATGGTTC
J gene: TRBJ2-7
V gene: TRBV15
D gene: NA
CDR3 length: 13
clone size: NA

CDR3 protein: CASSSSGGAGEQFF
CDR3 DNA: TGTGCCAGCAGCTCGAGCGGGGGGGCTGGTGAGCAGTTCTTC
J gene: TRBJ2-1
V gene: TRBV11-2
D gene: TRBD2
CDR3 length: 14
clone size: NA

CDR3 protein: CASSQDYRPAGRADTQYF
CDR3 DNA: TGCGCCAGCAGCCAAGATTACCGCCCAGCGGGAAGGGCAGATACGCAGTATTTT
J gene: TRBJ2-3
V gene: TRBV4-3
D gene: TRBD2
CDR3 length: 18
clone size: once

CDR3 protein: CASSRDNPTGELFF
CDR3 DNA: TGTGCCAGCAGCCGGGACAACCCGACCGGGGAGCTGTTTTTT
J gene: TRBJ2-2
V gene: TRBV7-9
D gene: NA
CDR3 length: 14
clone size: NA

CDR3 protein: CASSEGVSGSYNEQFF
CDR3 DNA: TGTGCCAGCAGTGAAGGGGTCTCCGGCTCCTACAATGAGCAGTTCTTC
J gene: TRBJ2-1
V gene: TRBV5-4
D gene: NA
CDR3 length: 16
clone size: NA

CDR3 protein: CASSHRTGEDTQYF
CDR3 DNA: TGCGCCAGCAGCCATCGGACAGGGGAGGATACGCAGTATTTT
J gene: TRBJ2-3
V gene: TRBV4-1
D gene: TRBD1
CDR3 length: 14
clone size: NA

CDR3 protein: CASSVGTSGRGTGELFF
CDR3 DNA: TGTGCCAGCAGCGTAGGGACTAGCGGGAGAGGGACCGGGGAGCTGTTTTTT
J gene: TRBJ2-2
V gene: TRBV9
D gene: TRBD2
CDR3 length: 17
clone size: NA

CDR3 protein: CASSGGTGLFF
CDR3 DNA: TGTGCCAGCAGTGGGGGGACAGGGCTGTTTTTT
J gene: TRBJ1-4
V gene: TRBV2
D gene: TRBD1
CDR3 length: 11
clone size: NA

CDR3 protein: CASIVSQGPGELFF
CDR3 DNA: TGTGCCAGCATCGTTTCACAGGGACCCGGGGAGCTGTTTTTT
J gene: TRBJ2-2
V gene: TRBV11-2
D gene: NA
CDR3 length: 14
clone size: few

CDR3 protein: CASSLHATGYYEQYF
CDR3 DNA: TGCGCCAGCAGCTTGCACGCGACGGGTTACTACGAGCAGTACTTC
J gene: TRBJ2-7
V gene: TRBV5-1
D gene: NA
CDR3 length: 15
clone size: NA

CDR3 protein: CASSWGTVAYEQYF
CDR3 DNA: TGTGCCAGCAGCTGGGGGACAGTAGCCTACGAGCAGTACTTC
J gene: TRBJ2-7
V gene: TRBV5-5
D gene: TRBD1
CDR3 length: 14
clone size: few

CDR3 protein: CASSQVRGELNTEAFF
CDR3 DNA: TGCGCCAGCAGCCAGGTCCGGGGTGAATTGAACACTGAAGCTTTCTTT
J gene: TRBJ1-1
V gene: TRBV4-1
D gene: NA
CDR3 length: 16
clone size: NA

CDR3 protein: CASSPTSTNTQYF
CDR3 DNA: TGTGCCAGCAGCCCCACTAGCACCAATACGCAGTATTTT
J gene: TRBJ2-3
V gene: TRBV11-3
D gene: NA
CDR3 length: 13
clone size: NA

CDR3 protein: CASSLQVDEQFF
CDR3 DNA: TGTGCCAGCAGTTTGCAGGTCGATGAGCAGTTCTTC
J gene: TRBJ2-1
V gene: TRBV12-3/TRBV12-4
D gene: NA
CDR3 length: 12
clone size: NA

CDR3 protein: CASAGGGLIF
CDR3 DNA: TGTGCCAGCGCTGGGGGCGGGTTGATCTTC
J gene: TRBJ2-1
V gene: TRBV7-8
D gene: NA
CDR3 length: 10
clone size: NA

CDR3 protein: CASRTSGQASTDTQYF
CDR3 DNA: TGTGCCAGCAGAACCTCGGGACAGGCTAGCACAGATACGCAGTATTTT
J gene: TRBJ2-3
V gene: TRBV5-4
D gene: TRBD1
CDR3 length: 16
clone size: NA

CDR3 protein: CASNRDRGRNTQYF
CDR3 DNA: TGTGCCAGCAACCGGGACAGGGGGCGGAATACGCAGTATTTT
J gene: TRBJ2-3
V gene: TRBV6-5
D gene: TRBD1
CDR3 length: 14
clone size: NA

CDR3 protein: CASSPGQGDGYTF
CDR3 DNA: TGTGCCAGCAGCCCTGGACAGGGGGATGGCTACACCTTC
J gene: TRBJ1-2
V gene: TRBV3-1/TRBV3-2
D gene: TRBD1
CDR3 length: 13
clone size: NA

CDR3 protein: CASSPVGGQRETQYF
CDR3 DNA: TGCGCCAGCAGTCCCGTGGGGGGGCAGAGGGAGACCCAGTACTTC
J gene: TRBJ2-5
V gene: TRBV5-1
D gene: NA
CDR3 length: 15
clone size: NA

CDR3 protein: CASSKLQGASPLHF
CDR3 DNA: TGTGCCAGCAGCAAATTGCAGGGTGCTTCACCCCTCCACTTT
J gene: TRBJ1-6
V gene: TRBV21-1
D gene: NA
CDR3 length: 14
clone size: NA

CDR3 protein: CASSLAGQGANYGYTF
CDR3 DNA: TGTGCCAGCAGCTTAGCCGGACAGGGAGCTAACTATGGCTACACCTTC
J gene: TRBJ1-2
V gene: TRBV7-2
D gene: TRBD1
CDR3 length: 16
clone size: NA

CDR3 protein: CASSERGFTEAFF
CDR3 DNA: TGTGCCAGCAGTGAACGGGGTTTTACTGAAGCTTTCTTT
J gene: TRBJ1-1
V gene: TRBV2
D gene: NA
CDR3 length: 13
clone size: NA

CDR3 protein: CASSLGRGYEQYF
CDR3 DNA: TGTGCCAGCAGCTTGGGCAGGGGCTACGAGCAGTACTTC
J gene: TRBJ2-7
V gene: TRBV11-2
D gene: NA
CDR3 length: 13
clone size: NA

CDR3 protein: CASSVGLAGGSYEQYF
CDR3 DNA: TGCGCCAGCAGCGTGGGACTAGCGGGGGGCTCCTACGAGCAGTACTTC
J gene: TRBJ2-7
V gene: TRBV5-1
D gene: TRBD2
CDR3 length: 16
clone size: NA

CDR3 protein: CASSVGQSSFSYEQYF
CDR3 DNA: TGTGCCAGCAGTGTAGGACAGAGTAGTTTCTCCTACGAGCAGTACTTT
J gene: TRBJ2-7
V gene: TRBV6-1
D gene: NA
CDR3 length: 16
clone size: NA

CDR3 protein: CASSPVTYEQYF
CDR3 DNA: TGTGCCAGCTCACCCGTAACCTACGAGCAGTACTTC
J gene: TRBJ2-7
V gene: TRBV18
D gene: NA
CDR3 length: 12
clone size: NA

CDR3 protein: CASSVQGRNTEAFF
CDR3 DNA: TGTGCCAGCAGTGTACAGGGGCGGAACACTGAAGCTTTCTTT
J gene: TRBJ1-1
V gene: TRBV6-2/TRBV6-3
D gene: TRBD1
CDR3 length: 14
clone size: NA

CDR3 protein: CASSSSSGVHEKLFF
CDR3 DNA: TGTGCCAGCAGCTCGTCTTCGGGGGTTCATGAAAAACTGTTTTTT
J gene: TRBJ1-4
V gene: TRBV5-4
D gene: NA
CDR3 length: 15
clone size: NA

CDR3 protein: CASSEAPGGRGAYEQYF
CDR3 DNA: TGTGCCAGCAGTGAAGCGCCAGGCGGGCGGGGAGCCTACGAGCAGTACTTC
J gene: TRBJ2-7
V gene: TRBV6-1
D gene: NA
CDR3 length: 17
clone size: NA